These 5 T cell receptor beta chains originate from one sample sequenced in a study of blood T cell repertoires in COVID-19. Generated by immunoSEQ multiplex PCR, the TCRdb table keeps only in-frame clones and is missing some. The data show 450,000 or so clones, 89% seen once. The sequenced sample consisted of peripheral blood. These receptors were taken from a man between 18 and 29 years old with COVID-19, enrolled during active disease.

This chain joins TRBV18 and TRBJ1-3, with D possibly matching TRBD1 (5 bases). This CDR3 spans 14 amino acids. Per germline, CDR1 KGHSH and CDR2 LQKENI. V lost 2 bases and J lost 4, with 9 bases in between. This CDR3 reads CASSPYDRGNTIYF. As DNA, the CDR3 is TGTGCCAGCTCACCATACGACAGAGGAAACACCATATATTTT.

The chain has TRBV15 and TRBJ2-1, with 12 positions matching TRBD2. Germline assignment: CDR1 LNHNV and CDR2 YYDKDF (reference sequence). The CDR3 spans 17 residues. The V segment lost 3 bases and the J segment 4 bases; nucleotides outside the gene matches: 7. The CDR3 sequence: CATSSQIGTSGYNEQFF. CDR3 nucleotide sequence: TGTGCCACCAGCAGCCAAATCGGGACTAGCGGGTACAATGAGCAGTTCTTC.

For the CDR3, the DNA is TGCGCCAGCAGCTTGGCAGCGGGGGTGGAGACCCAGTACTTC. It is translated as CASSLAAGVETQYF. V is TRBV5-1 and J is TRBJ2-5; 8 bases match TRBD2. The J segment lost 5 bases and the V segment lost 0 bases, leaving 3 bases of the junction unmatched. There are 14 residues in the CDR3. Germline V lookup: CDR1 SGHRS, CDR2 YFSETQ. Full variable domain (missing parts from reference TRBV5-1 and TRBJ2-5): KAGVTQTPRYLIKTRGQQVTLSCSPISGHRSVSWYQQTPGQGLQFLFEYFSETQRNKGNFPGRFSGRQFSNSRSEMNVSTLELGDSALYLCASSLAAGVETQYFGPGTRLLVL.

The chain uses TRBV4-2 and TRBJ2-3; 12 bases line up with TRBD2. Germline CDR1 is LGHNA and CDR2 is YNFKEQ. Trimming at V came to 0 bases and at J to 1 base, leaving 8 bases not matched to a gene. The CDR3 loop spans 19 amino acids. The CDR3 is CASSQERTSGRLGTDTQYF. CDR3 DNA: TGTGCCAGCAGCCAAGAGCGCACTAGCGGGAGGCTTGGCACAGATACGCAGTATTTT.

The gene calls are TRBV5-1 and TRBJ2-7; D possibly corresponds to TRBD1 (6 bases). Germline-derived CDR1 and CDR2 are SGHRS and YFSETQ. Trimming left V 7 bases short and J 0 bases short, with 17 bases between. There are 15 residues in the CDR3. CDR3 in amino acids: CASYKRPDSSYEQYF. The CDR3, as DNA: TGCGCCAGCTATAAACGACCGGACAGCTCCTACGAGCAGTACTTC.